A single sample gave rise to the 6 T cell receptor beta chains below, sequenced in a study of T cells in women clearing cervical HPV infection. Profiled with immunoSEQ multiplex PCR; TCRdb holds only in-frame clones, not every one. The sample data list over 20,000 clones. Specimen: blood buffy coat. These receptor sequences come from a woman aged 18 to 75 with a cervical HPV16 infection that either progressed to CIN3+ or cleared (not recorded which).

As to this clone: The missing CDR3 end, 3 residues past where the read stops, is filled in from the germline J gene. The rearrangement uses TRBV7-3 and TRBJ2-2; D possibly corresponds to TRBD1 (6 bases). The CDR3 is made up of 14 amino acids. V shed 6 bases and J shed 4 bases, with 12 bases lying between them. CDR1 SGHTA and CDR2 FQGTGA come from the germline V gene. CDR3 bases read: TGTGCCAGCAGTCCACAGGGCGGCACCGGGGAG. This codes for CASSPQGGTGE. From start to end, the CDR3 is CASSPQGGTGELFF.

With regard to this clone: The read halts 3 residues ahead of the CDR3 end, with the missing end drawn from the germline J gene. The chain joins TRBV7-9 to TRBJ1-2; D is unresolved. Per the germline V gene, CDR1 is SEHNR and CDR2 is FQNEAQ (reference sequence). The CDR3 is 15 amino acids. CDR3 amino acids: CASSLVEPLKYDYTF. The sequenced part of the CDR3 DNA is TGTGCCAGCAGCTTAGTAGAGCCCCTGAAATACGAC.

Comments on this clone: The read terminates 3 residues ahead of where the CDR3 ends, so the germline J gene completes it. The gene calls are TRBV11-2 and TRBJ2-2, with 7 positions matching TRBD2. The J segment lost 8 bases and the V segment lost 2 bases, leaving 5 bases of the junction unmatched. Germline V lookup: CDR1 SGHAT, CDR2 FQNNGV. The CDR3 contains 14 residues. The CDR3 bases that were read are TGTGCCAGCAGCTTAAACAGCGGGGCAGGGGAG. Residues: CASSLNSGAGE. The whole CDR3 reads CASSLNSGAGELFF. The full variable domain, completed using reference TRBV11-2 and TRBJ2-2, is EAGVAQSPRYKIIEKRQSVAFWCNPISGHATLYWYQQILGQGPKLLIQFQNNGVVDDSQLPKDRFSAERLKGVDSTLKIQPAKLEDSAVYLCASSLNSGAGELFFGEGSRLTVL.

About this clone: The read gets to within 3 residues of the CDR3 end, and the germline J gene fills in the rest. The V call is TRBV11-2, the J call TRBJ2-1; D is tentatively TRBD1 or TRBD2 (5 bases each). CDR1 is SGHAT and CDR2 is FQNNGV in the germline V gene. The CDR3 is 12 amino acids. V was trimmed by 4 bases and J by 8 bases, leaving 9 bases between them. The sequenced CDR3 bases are TGTGCCAGCAGCTCGAGGGGTGATGAG. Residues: CASSSRGDE. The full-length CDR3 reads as CASSSRGDEQFF.

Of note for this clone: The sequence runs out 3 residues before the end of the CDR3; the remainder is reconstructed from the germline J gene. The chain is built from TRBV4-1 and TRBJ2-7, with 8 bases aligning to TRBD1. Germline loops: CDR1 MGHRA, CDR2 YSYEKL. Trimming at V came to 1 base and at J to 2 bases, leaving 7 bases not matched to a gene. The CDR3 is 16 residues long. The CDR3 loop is CASSQGADRVTYEQYF. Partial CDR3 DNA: TGCGCCAGCAGCCAAGGGGCGGACAGGGTTACCTACGAG.

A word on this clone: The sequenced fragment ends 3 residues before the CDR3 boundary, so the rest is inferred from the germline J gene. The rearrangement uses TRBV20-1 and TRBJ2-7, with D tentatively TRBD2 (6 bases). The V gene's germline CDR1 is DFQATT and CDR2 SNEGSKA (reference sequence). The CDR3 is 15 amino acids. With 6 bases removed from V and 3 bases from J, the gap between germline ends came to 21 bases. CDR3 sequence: CSALRRDSDLYEQYF. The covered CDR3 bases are TGCAGTGCCCTTAGAAGGGACTCTGATCTCTACGAG.